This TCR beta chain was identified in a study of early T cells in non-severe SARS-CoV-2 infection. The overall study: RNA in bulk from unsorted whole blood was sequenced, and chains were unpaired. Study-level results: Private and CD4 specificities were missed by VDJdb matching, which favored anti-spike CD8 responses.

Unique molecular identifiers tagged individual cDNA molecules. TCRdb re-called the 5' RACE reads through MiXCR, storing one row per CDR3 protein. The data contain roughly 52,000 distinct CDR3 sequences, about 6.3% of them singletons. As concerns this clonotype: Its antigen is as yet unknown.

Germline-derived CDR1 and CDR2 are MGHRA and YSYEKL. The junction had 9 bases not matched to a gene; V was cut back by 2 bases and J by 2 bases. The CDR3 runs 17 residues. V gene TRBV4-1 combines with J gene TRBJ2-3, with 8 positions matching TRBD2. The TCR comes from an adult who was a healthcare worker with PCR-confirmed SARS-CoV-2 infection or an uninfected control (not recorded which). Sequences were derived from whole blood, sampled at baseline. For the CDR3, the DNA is TGCGCCAGCAGCCAACAGGGACTAGTGGGGCCCACAGATACGCAGTATTTT. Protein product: CASSQQGLVGPTDTQYF.